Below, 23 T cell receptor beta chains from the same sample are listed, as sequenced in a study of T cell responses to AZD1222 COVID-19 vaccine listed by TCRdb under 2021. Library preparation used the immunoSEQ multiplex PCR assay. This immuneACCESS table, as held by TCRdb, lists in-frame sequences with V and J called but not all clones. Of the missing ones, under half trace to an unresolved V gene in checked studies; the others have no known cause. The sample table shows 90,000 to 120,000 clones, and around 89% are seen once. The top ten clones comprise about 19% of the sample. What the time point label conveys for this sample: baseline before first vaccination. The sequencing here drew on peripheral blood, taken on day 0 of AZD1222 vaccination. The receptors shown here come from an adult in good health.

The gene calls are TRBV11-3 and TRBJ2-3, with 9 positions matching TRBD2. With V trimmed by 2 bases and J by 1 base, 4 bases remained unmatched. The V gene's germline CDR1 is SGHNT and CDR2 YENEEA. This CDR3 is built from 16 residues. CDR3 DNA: TGTGCCAGCAGCTTAATGGCTAGCGGGGGCACAGATACGCAGTATTTT. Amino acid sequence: CASSLMASGGTDTQYF.

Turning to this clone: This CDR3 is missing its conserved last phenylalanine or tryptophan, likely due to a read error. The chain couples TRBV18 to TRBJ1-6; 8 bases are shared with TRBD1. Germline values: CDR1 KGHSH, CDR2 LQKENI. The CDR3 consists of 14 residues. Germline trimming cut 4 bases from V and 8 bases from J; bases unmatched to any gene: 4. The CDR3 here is CASSRDRGDSPLHL. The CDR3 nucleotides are TGTGCCAGCTCACGAGACAGGGGTGATTCACCCCTCCACCTT.

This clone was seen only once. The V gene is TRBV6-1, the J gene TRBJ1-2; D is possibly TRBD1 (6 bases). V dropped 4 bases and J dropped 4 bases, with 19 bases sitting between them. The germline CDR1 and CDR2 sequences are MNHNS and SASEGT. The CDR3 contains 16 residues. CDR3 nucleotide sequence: TGTGCCAGCAGTGTTGGCTGGACAGAAACAATCTATGGCTACACCTTC. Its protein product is CASSVGWTETIYGYTF.

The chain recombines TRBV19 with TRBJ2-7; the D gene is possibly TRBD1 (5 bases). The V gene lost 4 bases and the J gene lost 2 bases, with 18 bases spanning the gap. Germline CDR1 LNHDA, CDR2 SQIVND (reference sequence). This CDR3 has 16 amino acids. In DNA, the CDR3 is TGTGCCAGTAGTAGTCGGTGGAGACAGAACCCCTACGAGCAGTACTTC. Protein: CASSSRWRQNPYEQYF.

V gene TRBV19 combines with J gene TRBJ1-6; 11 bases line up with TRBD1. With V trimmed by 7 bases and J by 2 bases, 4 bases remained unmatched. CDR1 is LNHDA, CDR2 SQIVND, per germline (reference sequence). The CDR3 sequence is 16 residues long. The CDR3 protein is CASMRTGGPYNSPLHF. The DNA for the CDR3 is TGTGCCAGTATGCGGACAGGGGGCCCCTATAATTCACCCCTCCACTTT.

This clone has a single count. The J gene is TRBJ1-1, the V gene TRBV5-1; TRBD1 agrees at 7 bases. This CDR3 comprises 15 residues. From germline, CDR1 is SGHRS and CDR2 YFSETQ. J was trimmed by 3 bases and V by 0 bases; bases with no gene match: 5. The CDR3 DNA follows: TGCGCCAGCAGCTTGGCCGAGGGGGCTTACACTGAAGCTTTCTTT. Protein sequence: CASSLAEGAYTEAFF.

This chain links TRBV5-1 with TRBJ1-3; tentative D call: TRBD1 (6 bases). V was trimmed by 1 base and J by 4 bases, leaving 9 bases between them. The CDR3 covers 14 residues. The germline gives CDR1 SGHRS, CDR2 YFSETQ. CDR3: CASSLKGDGNTIYF. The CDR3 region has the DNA TGCGCCAGCAGCTTGAAGGGGGACGGAAACACCATATATTTT.

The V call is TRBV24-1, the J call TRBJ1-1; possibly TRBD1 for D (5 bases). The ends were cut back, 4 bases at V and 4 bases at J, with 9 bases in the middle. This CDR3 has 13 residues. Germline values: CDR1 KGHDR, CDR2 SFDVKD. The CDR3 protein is CATSDRRGTEAFF. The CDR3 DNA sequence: TGTGCCACCAGTGACCGGAGGGGCACTGAAGCTTTCTTT.

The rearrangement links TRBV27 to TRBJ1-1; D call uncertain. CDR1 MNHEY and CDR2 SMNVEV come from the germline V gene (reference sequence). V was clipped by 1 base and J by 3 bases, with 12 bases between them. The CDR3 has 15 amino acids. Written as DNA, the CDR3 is TGTGCCAGCAGTTTATTCCCGGACTTCGACACTGAAGCTTTCTTT. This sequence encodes CASSLFPDFDTEAFF.

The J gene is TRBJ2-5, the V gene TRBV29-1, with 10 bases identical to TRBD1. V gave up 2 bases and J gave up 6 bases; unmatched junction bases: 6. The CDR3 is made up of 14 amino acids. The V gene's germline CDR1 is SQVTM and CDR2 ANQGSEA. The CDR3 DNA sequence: TGCAGCGTTGAACCCGGGACAGGGGAACAGACCCAGTACTTC. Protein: CSVEPGTGEQTQYF.

The CDR3 sequence: CAISSRDRFSYEQYF. The CDR3 DNA reads TGTGCCATCAGTAGCCGGGACAGGTTCTCCTACGAGCAGTACTTC. This chain joins TRBV10-3 and TRBJ2-7; 8 bases agree with TRBD1. Trimming cost V 5 bases and J 0 bases; bases outside gene matches: 6. The CDR3 runs to 15 residues. Per germline, CDR1 ENHRY and CDR2 SYGVKD.

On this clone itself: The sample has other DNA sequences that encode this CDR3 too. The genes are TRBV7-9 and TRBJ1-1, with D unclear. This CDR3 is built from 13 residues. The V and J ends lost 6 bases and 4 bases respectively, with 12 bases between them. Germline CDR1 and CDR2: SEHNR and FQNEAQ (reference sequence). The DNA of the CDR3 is TGTGCCAGCAGTTTGGAGGGTGCCACTGAAGCTTTCTTT. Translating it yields CASSLEGATEAFF.

The CDR3 reads CASSFQGGSYEQYF. The DNA of the CDR3 is TGTGCCAGCAGCTTTCAGGGGGGGTCCTACGAGCAGTACTTC. This chain uses TRBV7-3 with TRBJ2-7; D possibly uses TRBD1 or TRBD2 (7 bases each). Germline assignment: CDR1 SGHTA and CDR2 FQGTGA. The length of the CDR3 is 14 residues. V was pared by 3 bases and J by 1 base, with 10 bases between.

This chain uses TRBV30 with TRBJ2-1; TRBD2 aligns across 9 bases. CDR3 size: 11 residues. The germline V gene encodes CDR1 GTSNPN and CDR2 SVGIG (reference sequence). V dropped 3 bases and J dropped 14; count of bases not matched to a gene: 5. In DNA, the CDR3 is TGTGCCTGGAGCGGCGGGGGGGCGAAGTTCTTC. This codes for CAWSGGGAKFF.

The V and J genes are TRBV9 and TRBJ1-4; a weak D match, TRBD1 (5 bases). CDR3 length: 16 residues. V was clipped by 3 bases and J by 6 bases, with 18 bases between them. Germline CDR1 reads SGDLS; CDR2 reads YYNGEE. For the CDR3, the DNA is TGTGCCAGCAGCGCCCCGCCGCAAGGGGAGTATGAAAAACTGTTTTTT. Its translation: CASSAPPQGEYEKLFF.

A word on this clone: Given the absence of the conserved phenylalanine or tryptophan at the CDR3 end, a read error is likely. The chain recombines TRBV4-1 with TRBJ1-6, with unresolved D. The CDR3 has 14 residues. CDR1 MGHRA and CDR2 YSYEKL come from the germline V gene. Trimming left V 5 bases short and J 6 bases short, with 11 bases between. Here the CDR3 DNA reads TGCGCCAGCAGCTCCCCCGGAACTAATTCACCCCTCCACCTT. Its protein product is CASSSPGTNSPLHL.

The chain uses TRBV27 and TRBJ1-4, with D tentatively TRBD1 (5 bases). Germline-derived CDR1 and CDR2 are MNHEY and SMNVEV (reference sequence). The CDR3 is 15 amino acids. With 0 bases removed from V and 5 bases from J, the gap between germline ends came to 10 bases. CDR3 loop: CASSLSGGANEKLFF. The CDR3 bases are TGTGCCAGCAGTTTATCAGGAGGGGCCAATGAAAAACTGTTTTTT.

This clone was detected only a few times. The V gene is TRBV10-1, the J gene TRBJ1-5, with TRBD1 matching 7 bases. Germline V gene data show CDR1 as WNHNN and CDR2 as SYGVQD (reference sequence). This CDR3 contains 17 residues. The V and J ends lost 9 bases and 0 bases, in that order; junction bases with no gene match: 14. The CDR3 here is CARLTGLSVYSNQPQHF. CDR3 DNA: TGCGCCAGATTGACAGGGTTAAGTGTCTATAGCAATCAGCCCCAGCATTTT.

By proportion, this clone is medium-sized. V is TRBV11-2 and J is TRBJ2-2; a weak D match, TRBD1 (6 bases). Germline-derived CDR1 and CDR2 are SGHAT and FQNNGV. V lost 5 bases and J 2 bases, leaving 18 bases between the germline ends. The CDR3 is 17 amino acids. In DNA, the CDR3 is TGTGCCAGCAGCCCCACTCGAGGGGGAGACAACACCGGGGAGCTGTTTTTT. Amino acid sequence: CASSPTRGGDNTGELFF. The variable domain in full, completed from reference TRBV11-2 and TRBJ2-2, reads EAGVAQSPRYKIIEKRQSVAFWCNPISGHATLYWYQQILGQGPKLLIQFQNNGVVDDSQLPKDRFSAERLKGVDSTLKIQPAKLEDSAVYLCASSPTRGGDNTGELFFGEGSRLTVL.

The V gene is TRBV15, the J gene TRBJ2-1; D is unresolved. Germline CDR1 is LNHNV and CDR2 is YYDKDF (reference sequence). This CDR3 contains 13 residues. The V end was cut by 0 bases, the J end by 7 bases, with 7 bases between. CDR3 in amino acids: CATSRDVGNEQFF. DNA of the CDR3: TGTGCCACCAGCAGAGATGTCGGTAATGAGCAGTTCTTC.

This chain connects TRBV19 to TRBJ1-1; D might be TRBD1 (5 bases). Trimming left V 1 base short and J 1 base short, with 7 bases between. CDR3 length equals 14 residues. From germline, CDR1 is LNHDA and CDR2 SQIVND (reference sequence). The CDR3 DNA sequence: TGTGCCAGTAGTATAGTTGGGACGAACACTGAAGCTTTCTTT. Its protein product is CASSIVGTNTEAFF.

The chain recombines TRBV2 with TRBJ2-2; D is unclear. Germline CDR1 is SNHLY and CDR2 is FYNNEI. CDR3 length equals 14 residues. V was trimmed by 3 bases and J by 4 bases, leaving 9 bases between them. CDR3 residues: CASSDASSTGELFF. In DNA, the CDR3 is TGTGCCAGCAGTGATGCCTCATCCACCGGGGAGCTGTTTTTT.

Here the CDR3 DNA reads TGTGCCAGCGACTCCTGGGGCTTCCAGAGGCCCCAGCATTTT. Residues: CASDSWGFQRPQHF. This chain uses TRBV21-1 with TRBJ1-5; TRBD1, the table's D call, lacks a check against the DNA. TRBV21-1 is flagged as a pseudogene. This CDR3 has 14 residues.